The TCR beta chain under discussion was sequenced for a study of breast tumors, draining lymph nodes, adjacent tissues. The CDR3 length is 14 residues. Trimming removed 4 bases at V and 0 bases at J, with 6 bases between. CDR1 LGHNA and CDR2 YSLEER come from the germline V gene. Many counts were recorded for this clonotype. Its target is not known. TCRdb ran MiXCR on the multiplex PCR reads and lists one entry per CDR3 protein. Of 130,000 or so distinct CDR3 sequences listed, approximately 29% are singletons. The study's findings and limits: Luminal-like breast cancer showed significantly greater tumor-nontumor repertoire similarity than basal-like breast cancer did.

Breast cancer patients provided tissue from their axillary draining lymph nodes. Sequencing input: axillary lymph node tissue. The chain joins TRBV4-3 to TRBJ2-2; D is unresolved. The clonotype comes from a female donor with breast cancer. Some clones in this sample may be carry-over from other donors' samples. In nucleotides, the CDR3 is TGCGCCAGCAGCCCCGGTTCGAACACCGGGGAGCTGTTTTTT. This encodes CASSPGSNTGELFF.